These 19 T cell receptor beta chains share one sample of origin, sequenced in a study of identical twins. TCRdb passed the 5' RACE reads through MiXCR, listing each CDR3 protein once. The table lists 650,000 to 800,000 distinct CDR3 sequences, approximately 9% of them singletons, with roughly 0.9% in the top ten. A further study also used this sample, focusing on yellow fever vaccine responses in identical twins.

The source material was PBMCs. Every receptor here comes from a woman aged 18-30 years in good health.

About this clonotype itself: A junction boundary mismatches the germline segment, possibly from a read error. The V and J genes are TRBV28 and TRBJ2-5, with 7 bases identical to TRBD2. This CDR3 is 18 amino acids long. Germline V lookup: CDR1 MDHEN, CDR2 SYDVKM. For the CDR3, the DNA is TGTGTCAGCAGTTTAAGTAGCGGGCTGGCGGGGGTATCGGAGACCCAGTACTTC. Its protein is CVSSLSSGLAGVSETQYF.

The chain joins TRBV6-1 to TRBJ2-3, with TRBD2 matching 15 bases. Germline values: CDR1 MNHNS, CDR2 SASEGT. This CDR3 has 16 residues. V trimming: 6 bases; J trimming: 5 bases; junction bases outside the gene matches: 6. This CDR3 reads CASSSGTSGGRDTQYF. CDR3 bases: TGTGCCAGCAGCTCCGGGACTAGCGGGGGGAGAGATACGCAGTATTTT.

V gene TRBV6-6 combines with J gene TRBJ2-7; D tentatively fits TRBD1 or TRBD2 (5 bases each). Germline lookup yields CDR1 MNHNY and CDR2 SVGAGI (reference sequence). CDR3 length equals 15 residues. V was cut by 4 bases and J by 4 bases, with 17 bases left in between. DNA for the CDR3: TGTGCCAGCAGTTCCGACAGCGCAGGGAGTTACGAGCAGTACTTC. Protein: CASSSDSAGSYEQYF.

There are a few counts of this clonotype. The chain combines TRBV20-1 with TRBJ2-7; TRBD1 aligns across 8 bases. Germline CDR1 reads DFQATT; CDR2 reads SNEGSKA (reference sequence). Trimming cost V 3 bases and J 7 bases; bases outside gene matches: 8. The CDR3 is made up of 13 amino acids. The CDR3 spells CSARDRALWEQYF. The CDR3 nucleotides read TGCAGTGCTAGGGACAGGGCCCTGTGGGAGCAGTACTTC.

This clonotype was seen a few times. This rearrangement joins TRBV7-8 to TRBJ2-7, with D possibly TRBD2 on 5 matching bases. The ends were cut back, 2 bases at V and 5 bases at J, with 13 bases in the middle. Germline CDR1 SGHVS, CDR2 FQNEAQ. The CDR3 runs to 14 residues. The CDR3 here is CASSLSGIQNEQYF. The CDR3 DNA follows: TGTGCCAGCAGCTTATCGGGGATCCAGAACGAGCAGTACTTC.

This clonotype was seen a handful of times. CDR3 coding DNA: TGCAGTGCTATTGTCCGACAGAGGGCTTACTCCTACGAGCAGTACTTC. Its translation: CSAIVRQRAYSYEQYF. This chain links TRBV20-1 with TRBJ2-7, with D perhaps TRBD1 or TRBD2 (5 bases each). This CDR3 comprises 16 residues. Trimming shortened V by 4 bases and J by 0 bases, and 19 bases separated the two germline ends. Germline V CDR1 and CDR2: DFQATT, SNEGSKA (reference sequence).

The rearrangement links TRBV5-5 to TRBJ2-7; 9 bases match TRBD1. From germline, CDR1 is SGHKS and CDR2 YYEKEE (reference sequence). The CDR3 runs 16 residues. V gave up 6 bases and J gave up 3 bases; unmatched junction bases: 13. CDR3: CASTLAWGTGIYEQYF. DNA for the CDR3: TGTGCCAGCACCCTGGCTTGGGGGACAGGGATCTACGAGCAGTACTTC.

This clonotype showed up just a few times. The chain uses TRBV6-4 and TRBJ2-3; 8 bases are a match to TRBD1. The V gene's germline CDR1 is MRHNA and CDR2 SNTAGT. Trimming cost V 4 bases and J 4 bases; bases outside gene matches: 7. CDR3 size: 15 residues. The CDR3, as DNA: TGTGCCAGCAGTGCCTCGGCAGGGGGCGCAGATACGCAGTATTTT. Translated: CASSASAGGADTQYF.

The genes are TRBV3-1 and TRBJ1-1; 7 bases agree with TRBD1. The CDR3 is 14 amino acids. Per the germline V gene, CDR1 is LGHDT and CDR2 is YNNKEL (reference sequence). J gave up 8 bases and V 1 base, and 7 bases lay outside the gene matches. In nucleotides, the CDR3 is TGTGCCAGCAGCCAAGTCCCCGCGACAGGGGAAGCTTTCTTT. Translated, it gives CASSQVPATGEAFF.

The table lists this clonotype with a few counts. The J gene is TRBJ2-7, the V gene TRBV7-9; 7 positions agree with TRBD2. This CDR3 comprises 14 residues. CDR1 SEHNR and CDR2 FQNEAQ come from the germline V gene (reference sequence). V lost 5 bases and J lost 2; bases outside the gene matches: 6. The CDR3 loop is CASSPREKTYEQYF. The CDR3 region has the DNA TGTGCCAGCAGCCCGCGGGAGAAGACCTACGAGCAGTACTTC.

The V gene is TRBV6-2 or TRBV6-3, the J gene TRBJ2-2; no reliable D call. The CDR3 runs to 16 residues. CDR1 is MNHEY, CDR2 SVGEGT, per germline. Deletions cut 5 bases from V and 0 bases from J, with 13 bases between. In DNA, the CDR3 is TGTGCCAGCAGTGAGGTCGGAGTCGCGAACACCGGGGAGCTGTTTTTT. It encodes CASSEVGVANTGELFF.

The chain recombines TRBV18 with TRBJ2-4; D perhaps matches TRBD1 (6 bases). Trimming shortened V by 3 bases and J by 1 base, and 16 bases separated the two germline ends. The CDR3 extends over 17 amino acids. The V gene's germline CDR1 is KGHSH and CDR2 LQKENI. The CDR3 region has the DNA TGTGCCAGCTCACCTGACCGACAGGTAGCCGCCAAAAACATTCAGTACTTC. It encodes CASSPDRQVAAKNIQYF. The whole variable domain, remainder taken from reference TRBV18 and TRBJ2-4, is NAGVMQNPRHLVRRRGQEARLRCSPMKGHSHVYWYRQLPEEGLKFMVYLQKENIIDESGMPKERFSAEFPKEGPSILRIQQVVRGDSAAYFCASSPDRQVAAKNIQYFGAGTRLSVL.

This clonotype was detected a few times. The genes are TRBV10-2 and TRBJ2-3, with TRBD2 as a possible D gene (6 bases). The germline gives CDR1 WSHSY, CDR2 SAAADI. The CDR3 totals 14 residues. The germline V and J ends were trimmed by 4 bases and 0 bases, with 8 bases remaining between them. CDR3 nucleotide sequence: TGCGCCAGCAGTGCCCTAGCGAGCACAGATACGCAGTATTTT. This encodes CASSALASTDTQYF.

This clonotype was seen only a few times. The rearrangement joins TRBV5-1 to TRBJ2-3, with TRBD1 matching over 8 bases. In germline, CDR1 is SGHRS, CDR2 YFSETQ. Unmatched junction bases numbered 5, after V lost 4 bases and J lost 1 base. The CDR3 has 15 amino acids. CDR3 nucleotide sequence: TGCGCCAGCAGCGCGTGGACAGGGCGCACAGATACGCAGTATTTT. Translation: CASSAWTGRTDTQYF.

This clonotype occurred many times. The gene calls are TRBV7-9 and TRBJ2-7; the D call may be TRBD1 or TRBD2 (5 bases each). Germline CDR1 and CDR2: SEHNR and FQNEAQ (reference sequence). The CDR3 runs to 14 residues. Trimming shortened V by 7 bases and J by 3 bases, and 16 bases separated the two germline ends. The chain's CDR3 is CASNEGAGLYEQYF. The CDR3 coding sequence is TGTGCCAGCAACGAAGGGGCGGGCCTCTACGAGCAGTACTTC.

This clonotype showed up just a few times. This chain's CDR3 is CSAREGGFSYEQYF. The CDR3 region has the DNA TGCAGTGCTAGGGAGGGGGGGTTCTCCTACGAGCAGTACTTC. The chain has TRBV20-1 and TRBJ2-7; possible D gene TRBD2, 7 bases. The V end was cut by 3 bases, the J end by 0 bases, with 12 bases between. Germline V CDR1 and CDR2: DFQATT, SNEGSKA (reference sequence). The CDR3 has 14 amino acids.

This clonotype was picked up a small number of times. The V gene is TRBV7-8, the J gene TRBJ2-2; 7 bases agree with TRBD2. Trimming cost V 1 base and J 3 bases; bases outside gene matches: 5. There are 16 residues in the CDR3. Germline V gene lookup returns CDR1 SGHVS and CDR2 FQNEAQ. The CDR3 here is CASSLGLALDTGELFF. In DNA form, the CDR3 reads TGTGCCAGCAGCTTAGGACTAGCTCTAGACACCGGGGAGCTGTTTTTT.

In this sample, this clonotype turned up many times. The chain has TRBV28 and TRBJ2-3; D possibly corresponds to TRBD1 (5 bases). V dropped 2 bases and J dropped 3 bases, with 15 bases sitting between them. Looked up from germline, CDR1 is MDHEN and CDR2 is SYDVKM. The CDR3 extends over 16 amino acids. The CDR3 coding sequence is TGTGCCAGCAGTTTAGGTCCAGGGCTTACTACAGATACGCAGTATTTT. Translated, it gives CASSLGPGLTTDTQYF.

CDR3 DNA: TGTGCCAGCTCACGGGGACAAAACCCACATGAGCAGTTCTTC. Amino acid sequence: CASSRGQNPHEQFF. The genes are TRBV18 and TRBJ2-1; possible D gene TRBD1, 6 bases. The ends were cut back, 4 bases at V and 8 bases at J, with 15 bases in the middle. CDR3 length equals 14 residues. Germline V gene sequence: CDR1 KGHSH, CDR2 LQKENI.